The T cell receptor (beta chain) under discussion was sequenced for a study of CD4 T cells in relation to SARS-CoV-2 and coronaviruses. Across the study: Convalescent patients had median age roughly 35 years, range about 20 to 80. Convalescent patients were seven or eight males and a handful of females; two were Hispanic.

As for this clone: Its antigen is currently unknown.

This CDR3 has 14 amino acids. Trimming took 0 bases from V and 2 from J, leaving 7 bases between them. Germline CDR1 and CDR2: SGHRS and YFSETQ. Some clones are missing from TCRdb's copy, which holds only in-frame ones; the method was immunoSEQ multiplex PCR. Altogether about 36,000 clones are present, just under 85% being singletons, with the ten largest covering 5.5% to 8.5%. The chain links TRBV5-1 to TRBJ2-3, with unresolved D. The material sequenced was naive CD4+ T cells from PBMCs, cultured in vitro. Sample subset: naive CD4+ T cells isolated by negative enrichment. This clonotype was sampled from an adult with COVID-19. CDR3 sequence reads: CASSLEVPTDTQYF. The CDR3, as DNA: TGCGCCAGCAGCTTGGAGGTACCCACAGATACGCAGTATTTT.